These T cell receptor beta chains were read from a single sample in a study of regulatory T cells in long-lasting Graves disease. TCRdb re-called the multiplex PCR reads with MiXCR, one entry per CDR3 protein. The sample records about 620,000 distinct CDR3 sequences, under 20% being singletons. These data are also associated with another study on T cells in Graves' hyperthyroidism and ophthalmopathy.

The sample consisted of peripheral blood mononuclear cells (PBMCs), taken at new diagnosis, from a patient treated with antithyroid drugs. The source of these receptors is a woman between 25 and 40 years old with Graves disease. The CDR3 runs from the conserved cysteine through the conserved F or W. The D gene is left open where the match is weak. A row's size may be missing; if present it is once, few, many or a size class.

clone size	CDR3 length	J gene	V gene	D gene	CDR3 protein	CDR3 DNA
NA	16	TRBJ2-6	TRBV5-1	TRBD1	CASSTQGVAGANVLTF	TGCGCCAGCAGCACGCAGGGGGTGGCTGGGGCCAACGTCCTGACTTTC
NA	12	TRBJ1-2	TRBV10-3	NA	CAISELNGGYTF	TGTGCCATCAGTGAGTTAAACGGAGGCTACACCTTC
few	14	TRBJ1-2	TRBV7-9	NA	CASSPTGTLAGYTF	TGTGCCAGCAGCCCGACTGGGACCCTGGCGGGCTACACCTTC
many	15	TRBJ2-3	TRBV2	NA	CASRNMKIGTDTQYF	TGTGCCAGCAGAAATATGAAGATAGGCACAGATACGCAGTATTTT
few	14	TRBJ2-3	TRBV20-1	NA	CSARGGVGADTQYF	TGCAGTGCTAGAGGCGGAGTGGGCGCAGATACGCAGTATTTT
NA	14	TRBJ1-1	TRBV2	TRBD1	CASSGQNLNTEAFF	TGTGCCAGCTCGGGACAGAATTTGAACACTGAAGCTTTCTTT
few	13	TRBJ2-3	TRBV20-1	NA	CSARVRSGDTQYF	TGCAGTGCTAGAGTCAGGTCTGGGGATACGCAGTATTTT
NA	15	TRBJ2-7	TRBV27	TRBD1	CASSTRDRSSYEQYF	TGTGCCAGCAGTACCCGGGACAGGAGCTCCTACGAGCAGTACTTC
many	15	TRBJ1-5	TRBV7-2	NA	CASSDRLGGNQPQHF	TGTGCCAGCAGCGACAGGCTTGGGGGCAATCAGCCCCAGCATTTT
many	18	TRBJ2-1	TRBV11-2	TRBD2	CASSPLNKASGSYNEQFF	TGTGCCAGCTCTCCCCTTAATAAGGCTAGCGGGTCCTACAATGAGCAGTTCTTC
many	13	TRBJ1-2	TRBV7-9	NA	CASSHRDGYGYTF	TGTGCCAGCAGCCACCGGGACGGATATGGCTACACCTTC
NA	16	TRBJ2-4	TRBV28	NA	CASSLSGSAAKNIQYF	TGTGCCAGCAGTTTATCAGGGAGCGCGGCCAAAAACATTCAGTACTTC
NA	15	TRBJ1-3	TRBV7-9	TRBD1	CASSSNTGVGNTIYF	TGTGCCAGCAGCTCCAACACAGGGGTAGGAAACACCATATATTTT
few	13	TRBJ1-1	TRBV9	NA	CASSPNPDTEAFF	TGTGCCAGCAGCCCTAACCCGGACACTGAAGCTTTCTTT
NA	16	TRBJ2-2	TRBV13	NA	CASSPGGAENTGELFF	TGTGCCAGCAGCCCCGGGGGCGCGGAGAACACCGGGGAGCTGTTTTTT
NA	14	TRBJ1-1	TRBV6-1	TRBD1	CASTRTGGGTEAFF	TGTGCCAGCACGAGGACAGGGGGGGGCACTGAAGCTTTCTTT
NA	14	TRBJ2-7	TRBV5-4	NA	CASSSLDSDYEQYF	TGTGCCAGCAGCTCTCTCGACAGTGACTACGAGCAGTACTTC
NA	16	TRBJ1-2	TRBV9	NA	CASSRSSGIANYGYTF	TGTGCCAGCAGCCGTAGTTCAGGGATAGCTAACTATGGCTACACCTTC
NA	14	TRBJ1-2	TRBV5-1	TRBD1	CASSLGWTGDGYTF	TGCGCCAGCAGCTTAGGTTGGACAGGGGATGGCTACACCTTC
NA	12	TRBJ2-3	TRBV19	NA	CASSINTDTQYF	TGTGCCAGTAGTATCAACACAGATACGCAGTATTTT
many	16	TRBJ2-1	TRBV11-1	TRBD1	CASSLGQTTRDNEQFF	TGTGCCAGCAGCTTGGGACAGACCACTAGGGACAATGAGCAGTTCTTC
many	15	TRBJ2-5	TRBV28	TRBD1	CASRAETGRQETQYF	TGTGCCAGCAGAGCCGAGACAGGGCGGCAAGAGACCCAGTACTTC
many	15	TRBJ1-1	TRBV2	TRBD1	CASRDKTGPGTEAFF	TGTGCCAGCAGGGATAAGACAGGGCCGGGCACTGAAGCTTTCTTT
many	14	TRBJ1-5	TRBV7-8	NA	CASSLEMTNQPQHF	TGTGCCAGCAGCCTCGAGATGACTAATCAGCCCCAGCATTTT
many	15	TRBJ2-1	TRBV9	TRBD2	CASSVELAGWDEQFF	TGTGCCAGCAGCGTAGAATTAGCGGGATGGGATGAGCAGTTCTTC
many	13	TRBJ1-6	TRBV3-1	NA	CASTDRNNSPLHF	TGTGCCAGCACGGACAGAAATAATTCACCCCTCCACTTT
few	15	TRBJ1-1	TRBV6-1	NA	CASTTQPGRYTEAFF	TGTGCCAGCACCACCCAACCAGGGAGGTACACTGAAGCTTTCTTT
many	15	TRBJ2-7	TRBV11-2	TRBD2	CASSLEAGGSYEQYF	TGTGCCAGCAGCTTAGAAGCGGGAGGGTCCTACGAGCAGTACTTC
NA	14	TRBJ2-7	TRBV6-1	NA	CASDPSNGGYEQYF	TGTGCCAGCGACCCCTCGAACGGGGGCTACGAGCAGTACTTC
NA	17	TRBJ2-1	TRBV19	TRBD2	CASSKRSGTSGNNEQFF	TGTGCCAGTAGTAAAAGATCTGGGACTAGCGGGAACAATGAGCAGTTCTTC
NA	16	TRBJ2-3	TRBV20-1	NA	CSARDWIEAISDTQYF	TGCAGTGCTAGAGATTGGATAGAGGCGATATCAGATACGCAGTATTTT
NA	15	TRBJ2-2	TRBV19	NA	CASSILHANTGELFF	TGTGCCAGTAGTATACTCCACGCGAACACCGGGGAGCTGTTTTTT
many	11	TRBJ1-6	TRBV30	NA	CAWSDNSPLHF	TGTGCCTGGAGTGATAATTCACCCCTCCACTTT
few	12	TRBJ1-5	TRBV3-1	NA	CASSQEKGPQHF	TGTGCCAGCAGCCAAGAAAAGGGGCCCCAGCATTTT
many	15	TRBJ2-1	TRBV7-9	NA	CASSLVAGSGGEQFF	TGTGCCAGCAGCTTAGTGGCGGGATCCGGCGGTGAGCAGTTCTTC
NA	15	TRBJ2-3	TRBV7-3	TRBD2	CASSLAGGRADTQYF	TGTGCCAGCAGCCTAGCGGGAGGGCGGGCAGATACGCAGTATTTT
many	15	TRBJ1-5	TRBV28	NA	CASRWGAISNQPQHF	TGTGCCAGCAGGTGGGGGGCGATTAGCAATCAGCCCCAGCATTTT
few	15	TRBJ2-1	TRBV20-1	TRBD2	CSAPGGASGSNEQFF	TGCAGTGCCCCGGGCGGGGCTAGCGGGAGCAATGAGCAGTTCTTC
many	15	TRBJ2-6	TRBV6-1	TRBD1	CATGTGLSGANVLTF	TGTGCCACCGGGACAGGACTCTCTGGGGCCAACGTCCTGACTTTC
few	15	TRBJ2-1	TRBV20-1	TRBD1	CSAGDRDGFYNEQFF	TGCAGTGCTGGGGACAGGGATGGGTTCTACAATGAGCAGTTCTTC
few	15	TRBJ1-1	TRBV5-5	NA	CASSLRQSGFGEAFF	TGTGCCAGCAGCTTGCGTCAGTCAGGATTCGGTGAAGCTTTCTTT
many	15	TRBJ1-4	TRBV7-2	TRBD1	CASSLQGALDEKLFF	TGTGCCAGCAGCTTGCAGGGGGCGCTCGATGAAAAACTGTTTTTT
NA	15	TRBJ2-7	TRBV5-1	TRBD1	CASSRGQGDSYEQYF	TGCGCCAGCAGCAGGGGACAGGGGGACTCCTACGAGCAGTACTTC
once	16	TRBJ2-4	TRBV28	TRBD1	CASSLFSTGNKNIQYF	TGTGCCAGCAGTTTATTCTCGACAGGGAACAAAAACATTCAGTACTTC
NA	17	TRBJ2-6	TRBV24-1	NA	CATSEPQGTSGANVLTF	TGTGCCACCAGCGAACCTCAGGGCACCTCTGGGGCCAACGTCCTGACTTTC
NA	15	TRBJ1-4	TRBV20-1	NA	CSAREGAATNEKLFF	TGCAGTGCTAGAGAGGGGGCAGCAACTAATGAAAAACTGTTTTTT
many	14	TRBJ2-1	TRBV20-1	TRBD2	CSARFAGGSLEQFF	TGCAGTGCTAGATTCGCGGGAGGGTCGTTAGAGCAGTTCTTC
many	18	TRBJ2-5	TRBV28	TRBD2	CASSLDSLAGPYQETQYF	TGTGCCAGCAGTTTAGATTCGTTAGCGGGACCCTACCAGGAGACCCAGTACTTC
many	18	TRBJ2-3	TRBV20-1	TRBD2	CSARWGSGRFTSTDTQYF	TGCAGTGCTAGATGGGGTAGCGGGAGGTTTACTAGCACAGATACGCAGTATTTT
NA	15	TRBJ2-2	TRBV5-5	NA	CASSLEGYMTGELFF	TGTGCCAGCAGCTTGGAGGGTTATATGACCGGGGAGCTGTTTTTT
NA	21	TRBJ2-4	TRBV5-1	TRBD2	CASSSRTSGRSTGLAKNIQYF	TGTGCCAGCAGCTCCCGGACTAGCGGGAGGTCAACTGGTTTAGCCAAAAACATTCAGTACTTC
many	15	TRBJ2-1	TRBV27	TRBD1	CASRRTGGSYNEQFF	TGTGCCAGCAGACGAACAGGGGGGTCCTACAATGAGCAGTTCTTC
few	12	TRBJ2-7	TRBV20-1	NA	CSARQPLYEQYF	TGCAGTGCGAGGCAGCCCCTCTACGAGCAGTACTTC
NA	12	TRBJ1-1	TRBV3-1	NA	CASSQLDTEAFF	TGTGCCAGCAGCCAACTGGACACTGAAGCTTTCTTT
NA	13	TRBJ2-2	TRBV20-1	NA	CSARSSFPGELFF	TGCAGTGCTAGGTCCAGCTTCCCCGGGGAGCTGTTTTTT
NA	16	TRBJ2-1	TRBV7-8	NA	CASNSIPGLHLNEQFF	TGTGCCAGCAACAGCATCCCGGGACTCCACCTCAATGAGCAGTTCTTC
once	19	TRBJ2-4	TRBV15	NA	CATSRDSWPKVLAKNIQYF	TGTGCCACCAGCAGAGATTCTTGGCCGAAGGTCCTAGCCAAAAACATTCAGTACTTC